The 8 T cell receptor beta chains below were found in one sample sequenced in a study of shared clonotypes between healthy human individuals. Sequenced by immunoSEQ multiplex PCR; TCRdb stores in-frame clones only, minus some. This sample has millions of clones, with more than 80% found just once. The sample was naive CD4+ T cells sorted from blood. Sample subset: CD45RA+ positively selected. Receptors originate from a man between 18 and 29 years old in good health.

This chain connects TRBV7-9 to TRBJ1-1, with D unresolved. The CDR3 spans 13 residues. CDR1 is SEHNR and CDR2 is FQNEAQ in the germline V gene (reference sequence). Deletions cut 1 base from V and 6 bases from J, with 9 bases between. DNA for the CDR3: TGTGCCAGCAGCTTAGTCCCCGACCCTGAAGCTTTCTTT. Protein product: CASSLVPDPEAFF.

V gene TRBV10-3 combines with J gene TRBJ1-2; the D is unclear. V was pared by 0 bases and J by 12 bases, with 14 bases between. Looked up from germline, CDR1 is ENHRY and CDR2 is SYGVKD. This CDR3 contains 13 residues. The CDR3 nucleotides are TGTGCCATCAGTGAGTCAGGAATTTGGGGTCACACCTTC. Encoded protein: CAISESGIWGHTF.

This chain uses TRBV5-1 with TRBJ2-7; 10 bases fit TRBD1. The CDR3 length is 16 residues. Looked up from germline, CDR1 is SGHRS and CDR2 is YFSETQ. V dropped 4 bases and J dropped 0; count of bases not matched to a gene: 7. The CDR3 sequence: CASSKTGGAGSYEQYF. CDR3 sequence (DNA): TGCGCCAGCAGCAAGACAGGGGGCGCAGGCTCCTACGAGCAGTACTTC.

V gene TRBV19 combines with J gene TRBJ1-5; D call uncertain. This CDR3 has 14 amino acids. Per germline, CDR1 LNHDA and CDR2 SQIVND (reference sequence). Deletions cut 6 bases from V and 0 bases from J, with 9 bases between. The CDR3 spells CASSQTYSNQPQHF. The DNA of the CDR3 is TGTGCCAGTAGCCAGACTTATAGCAATCAGCCCCAGCATTTT.

The V and J genes are TRBV30 and TRBJ2-1, with TRBD2 as a possible D gene (6 bases). In germline, CDR1 is GTSNPN, CDR2 SVGIG (reference sequence). The CDR3 totals 14 residues. Trimming took off 5 bases at V and 7 bases at J, with 18 bases between the two ends. CDR3 loop: CAWARNGGKNEQFF. CDR3 bases: TGTGCCTGGGCCAGGAACGGGGGTAAGAATGAGCAGTTCTTC.

The V and J genes are TRBV9 and TRBJ2-7; D may be TRBD1 (5 bases). The CDR3 contains 14 residues. Germline V gene sequence: CDR1 SGDLS, CDR2 YYNGEE. Trimming took 0 bases from V and 7 from J, leaving 14 bases between them. The CDR3 loop is CASSVGDSSLEQYF. The CDR3 nucleotides are TGTGCCAGCAGCGTAGGAGACAGCTCCTTGGAGCAGTACTTC.

The chain combines TRBV6-5 with TRBJ2-7; D is unclear. The CDR3 extends over 14 amino acids. Looked up from germline, CDR1 is MNHEY and CDR2 is SVGAGI. Trimming took off 5 bases at V and 0 bases at J, with 11 bases between the two ends. The CDR3 loop is CASSRSSSSYEQYF. CDR3 nucleotide sequence: TGTGCCAGCAGTAGGAGTTCCAGCTCCTACGAGCAGTACTTC.

The chain links TRBV7-2 to TRBJ2-1, with TRBD2 matching over 9 bases. CDR1 and CDR2 (germline): SGHTA, FQGNSA. CDR3 size: 15 residues. V lost 7 bases and J lost 6; bases outside the gene matches: 10. The CDR3 DNA reads TGTGCCAGCACTTCCGGCGGGAGGGCGGGCAATGAGCAGTTCTTC. Amino acids: CASTSGGRAGNEQFF.